The 19 T cell receptor beta chains given below trace back to one sample, sequenced in a study of cytomegalovirus exposure and HLA in healthy donors. The PCR had 60 Vbeta and 13 Jbeta primers. Generated by immunoSEQ multiplex PCR, the TCRdb table keeps only in-frame clones and is missing some. The table lists about 200,000 clones. The sample was PBMCs. The source of these receptors is a man aged 25-40 years in good health and CMV-seronegative.

The rearrangement uses TRBV19 and TRBJ2-2; the match to TRBD1 covers 7 bases. Germline values: CDR1 LNHDA, CDR2 SQIVND (reference sequence). Losses at the gene ends were 6 bases for V and 4 bases for J; bases not matched to a gene: 11. This CDR3 has 16 residues. CDR3 nucleotides: TGTGCCAGTAGAAGGGGTAGGACAGGCTCCACCGGGGAGCTGTTTTTT. Translating gives CASRRGRTGSTGELFF.

J is TRBJ1-5 and V is TRBV27; D may be TRBD1 (6 bases). CDR1 is MNHEY and CDR2 is SMNVEV in the germline V gene (reference sequence). The CDR3 sequence is 15 residues long. Trimming cost V 6 bases and J 6 bases, with 18 bases left between them. The DNA for the CDR3 is TGTGCCAGCAGCCCCCGGAACAGGGCGAGTCAGCCCCAGCATTTT. It codes for CASSPRNRASQPQHF.

This chain links TRBV2 with TRBJ2-1; 8 bases match TRBD1. The CDR3 contains 14 residues. Germline loops: CDR1 SNHLY, CDR2 FYNNEI. V lost 8 bases and J lost 0; bases outside the gene matches: 3. The CDR3 region is CASSGTGSYNEQFF. The DNA of the CDR3 is TGTGCCAGCTCCGGGACAGGCTCCTACAATGAGCAGTTCTTC.

V is TRBV18 and J is TRBJ2-5, with no clear D. There are 13 residues in the CDR3. Germline V gives CDR1 KGHSH, CDR2 LQKENI. The V end was cut by 0 bases, the J end by 4 bases, with 6 bases between. CDR3 DNA sequence: TGTGCCAGCTCACCACCGTCCGTAGAGACCCAGTACTTC. It codes for CASSPPSVETQYF.

J is TRBJ1-1 and V is TRBV7-2, with TRBD1 identical over 8 bases. The V gene end was trimmed by 0 bases and the J gene end by 0 bases; junction bases not matched to a gene: 3. Germline V gene lookup returns CDR1 SGHTA and CDR2 FQGNSA. The CDR3 is made up of 16 amino acids. The CDR3, as DNA: TGTGCCAGCAGCTTAGCAGCAGGGGGCATGAACACTGAAGCTTTCTTT. Translation gives CASSLAAGGMNTEAFF. Together with reference TRBV7-2 and TRBJ1-1, the CDR3 gives the full variable domain: GAGVSQSPSNKVTEKGKDVELRCDPISGHTALYWYRQSLGQGLEFLIYFQGNSAPDKSGLPSDRFSAERTGGSVSTLTIQRTQQEDSAVYLCASSLAAGGMNTEAFFGQGTRLTVV.

The genes are TRBV20-1 and TRBJ1-2; maybe TRBD1 (5 bases). Looked up from germline, CDR1 is DFQATT and CDR2 is SNEGSKA (reference sequence). The CDR3 contains 11 residues. Trimming left V 4 bases short and J 7 bases short, with 10 bases between. DNA for the CDR3: TGCAGTGCTACAGGGATGGGTGGCTACACCTTC. This translates into CSATGMGGYTF.

The chain carries TRBV28 and TRBJ1-5, with TRBD1 matching over 8 bases. CDR3 length equals 15 residues. Losses at the gene ends were 6 bases for V and 5 bases for J; bases not matched to a gene: 9. Germline V lookup: CDR1 MDHEN, CDR2 SYDVKM. CDR3 bases: TGTGCCAGCAGCCCCCAGGGGGCCGGGGATCAGCCCCAGCATTTT. Amino acid sequence: CASSPQGAGDQPQHF.

The genes are TRBV27 and TRBJ2-3; 10 bases map to TRBD1. V trimming: 4 bases; J trimming: 2 bases; junction bases outside the gene matches: 3. Germline-derived CDR1 and CDR2 are MNHEY and SMNVEV (reference sequence). The CDR3 consists of 15 residues. CDR3 coding DNA: TGTGCCAGCAGTTCCGGGACAGGGGCCACAGATACGCAGTATTTT. Protein sequence: CASSSGTGATDTQYF.

The V gene is TRBV27, the J gene TRBJ1-1, with unresolved D. Germline loops: CDR1 MNHEY, CDR2 SMNVEV (reference sequence). V lost 6 bases to trimming and J lost 4 bases, with 15 bases between them. The CDR3 consists of 14 residues. DNA for the CDR3: TGTGCCAGCAGGACGGGAACGGCGGTCACTGAAGCTTTCTTT. This sequence encodes CASRTGTAVTEAFF.

The chain employs TRBV9 and TRBJ2-5; D may be TRBD1 (6 bases). This CDR3 is built from 15 residues. Germline assignment: CDR1 SGDLS and CDR2 YYNGEE. The V end lost 3 bases, the J end lost 0 bases, and 12 bases lay between the germline ends. CDR3 loop: CASSAPGTHQETQYF. For the CDR3, the DNA is TGTGCCAGCAGCGCACCAGGGACACACCAAGAGACCCAGTACTTC.

The chain employs TRBV30 and TRBJ1-5; D is possibly TRBD1 (6 bases). This CDR3 is built from 14 residues. Germline V CDR1 and CDR2: GTSNPN, SVGIG (reference sequence). Trimming left V 2 bases short and J 5 bases short, with 13 bases between. The CDR3 DNA is TGTGCCTGGAGTATCGGGGGGCCGGATCAGCCCCAGCATTTT. Translated, it gives CAWSIGGPDQPQHF.

The chain joins TRBV28 to TRBJ1-2, with TRBD1 identical over 9 bases. Losses at the gene ends were 10 bases for V and 1 base for J; bases not matched to a gene: 22. Germline V CDR1 and CDR2: MDHEN, SYDVKM. CDR3 length equals 19 residues. The CDR3 DNA reads TGTGCCACCCAATATCGACATCGGGGACAGGGCGCTCTTAACTATGGCTACACCTTC. Translating gives CATQYRHRGQGALNYGYTF.

The V and J genes are TRBV6-5 and TRBJ2-1, with 10 positions matching TRBD2. The CDR3 has 14 residues. The ends lost 4 bases at V and 6 bases at J; junction bases unmatched: 3. CDR1 is MNHEY, CDR2 SVGAGI, per germline. For the CDR3, the DNA is TGTGCCAGCAGTTGGGTAGCGGGAGGCAATGAGCAGTTCTTC. Its protein is CASSWVAGGNEQFF.

V is TRBV11-2 and J is TRBJ2-3; 8 positions agree with TRBD2. After removal of 6 bases from V and 0 bases from J, the junction contained 8 bases not matched to a gene. The CDR3 runs 16 residues. The germline V gene has CDR1 SGHAT and CDR2 FQNNGV. The DNA for the CDR3 is TGTGCCAGCAGGCGACCCGGGGGGGCCAGCACAGATACGCAGTATTTT. Its translation is CASRRPGGASTDTQYF.

CDR3 loop: CASSWGGDQPQHF. CDR3 coding DNA: TGTGCCAGCAGCTGGGGAGGGGATCAGCCCCAGCATTTT. The chain carries TRBV11-2 and TRBJ1-5, with D possibly matching TRBD1 (5 bases). Trimming removed 4 bases from V and 5 bases from J, with 9 bases in between. The germline gives CDR1 SGHAT, CDR2 FQNNGV. The CDR3 has 13 amino acids.

This chain uses TRBV10-3 with TRBJ1-1, with D tentatively TRBD1 (5 bases). V was shortened by 4 bases and J by 0 bases, with 12 bases between the two germline ends. The germline gives CDR1 ENHRY, CDR2 SYGVKD. The CDR3 has 15 residues. CDR3: CAISGRGTMNTEAFF. CDR3 DNA: TGTGCCATCAGTGGGAGGGGCACTATGAACACTGAAGCTTTCTTT.

As concerns this clone: The missing conserved phenylalanine or tryptophan at the end of this CDR3 makes a read error likely. The rearrangement joins TRBV11-3 to TRBJ1-3; D is perhaps TRBD1 (5 bases). The germline V gene has CDR1 SGHNT and CDR2 YENEEA. The CDR3 runs 14 residues. The ends were cut back, 5 bases at V and 4 bases at J, with 12 bases in the middle. As DNA, the CDR3 is TGTGCCAGCAGCCTCGGGGCAGCGGGAAACACCATATATTTG. This gives the protein CASSLGAAGNTIYL.

The rearrangement links TRBV7-3 to TRBJ1-1, with unresolved D. From germline, CDR1 is SGHTA and CDR2 FQGTGA. The CDR3 is 15 residues long. Trimming removed 5 bases at V and 3 bases at J, with 16 bases between. The CDR3 sequence: CASSQGRVGDTEAFF. Here the CDR3 DNA reads TGTGCCAGCAGCCAAGGCCGGGTGGGTGACACTGAAGCTTTCTTT. Using reference TRBV7-3 and TRBJ1-1 for the parts outside the CDR3, the full variable domain is GAGVSQTPSNKVTEKGKYVELRCDPISGHTALYWYRQSLGQGPEFLIYFQGTGAADDSGLPNDRFFAVRPEGSVSTLKIQRTERGDSAVYLCASSQGRVGDTEAFFGQGTRLTVV.

The genes are TRBV5-1 and TRBJ1-6; the D is unclear. The CDR3 has 14 amino acids. CDR1 SGHRS and CDR2 YFSETQ come from the germline V gene. V lost 4 bases and J 9 bases, leaving 14 bases between the germline ends. The CDR3 region has the DNA TGCGCCAGCAGCCTCCGGGAGAGAACTTCACCCCTCCACTTT. Its translation: CASSLRERTSPLHF.